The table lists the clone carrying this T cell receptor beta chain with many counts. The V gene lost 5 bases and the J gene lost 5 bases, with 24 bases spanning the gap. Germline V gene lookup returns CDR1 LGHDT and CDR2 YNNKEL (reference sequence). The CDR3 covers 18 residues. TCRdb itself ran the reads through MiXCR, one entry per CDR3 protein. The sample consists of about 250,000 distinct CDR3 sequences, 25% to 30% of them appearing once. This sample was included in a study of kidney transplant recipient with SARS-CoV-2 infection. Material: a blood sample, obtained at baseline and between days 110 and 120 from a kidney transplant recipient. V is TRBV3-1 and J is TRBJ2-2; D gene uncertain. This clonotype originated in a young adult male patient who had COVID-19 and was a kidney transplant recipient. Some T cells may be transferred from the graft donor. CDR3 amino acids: CASSGTYPISGLTGELFF. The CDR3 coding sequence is TGTGCCAGCAGCGGTACGTATCCCATTTCAGGCTTGACCGGGGAGCTGTTTTTT.